This T cell receptor (beta chain) was recovered during a study of regulatory T cells in long-lasting Graves disease. Study-wide findings and caveats: Peripheral blood was the sole material, not thyroid tissue. TRBV28, TRBJ1-2 and TRBJ2-5 were favored in persistent disease.

This clonotype was counted many times. Its target is not known. Time point described: newly diagnosed GD, antithyroid drugs for less than 3 months. Researchers made the TCR library from RNA that was extracted from PBMCs. Germline V lookup: CDR1 DFQATT, CDR2 SNEGSKA (reference sequence). The germline V and J ends were trimmed by 5 bases and 3 bases, with 14 bases remaining between them. The CDR3 has 13 amino acids. Both iRepertoire HTBI primers and Arm-PCR of CDR3 regions were used to build the TCR beta libraries. TCRdb reanalysed the multiplex PCR reads using MiXCR and keeps one entry per CDR3 protein. The table includes hundreds of thousands of distinct CDR3 sequences, roughly 15% detected once. These same records also appear under a second study, on T cells in Graves' hyperthyroidism and ophthalmopathy. Per that paper: Onset of ophthalmopathy came a median around 6.2 months after the model predicted it.

The gene calls are TRBV20-1 and TRBJ2-7; D tentatively reads TRBD1 or TRBD2 (5 bases each). This sequence originates from a woman aged 35-60 years with Graves disease. This sample comprised peripheral blood mononuclear cells (PBMCs), obtained at new diagnosis, from a patient treated with antithyroid drugs. CDR3 sequence reads: CSAGDGTYYEQYF. In DNA, the CDR3 is TGCAGTGCTGGGGACGGCACTTACTACGAGCAGTACTTC.